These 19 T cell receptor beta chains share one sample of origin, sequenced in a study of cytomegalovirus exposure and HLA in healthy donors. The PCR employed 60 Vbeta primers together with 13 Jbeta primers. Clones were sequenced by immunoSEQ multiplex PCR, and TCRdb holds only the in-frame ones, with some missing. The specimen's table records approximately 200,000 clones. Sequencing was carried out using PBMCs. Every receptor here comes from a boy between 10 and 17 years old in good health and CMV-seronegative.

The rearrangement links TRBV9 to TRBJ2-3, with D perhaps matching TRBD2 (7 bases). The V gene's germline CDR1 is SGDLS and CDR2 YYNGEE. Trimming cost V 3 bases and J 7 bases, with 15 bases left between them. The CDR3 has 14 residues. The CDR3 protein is CASSEGGAANTQYF. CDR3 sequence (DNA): TGTGCCAGCAGCGAGGGGGGGGCCGCAAATACGCAGTATTTT.

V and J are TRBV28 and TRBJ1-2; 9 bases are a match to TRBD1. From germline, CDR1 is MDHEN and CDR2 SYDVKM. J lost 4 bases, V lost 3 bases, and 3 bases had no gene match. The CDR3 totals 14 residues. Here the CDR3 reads CASSFTGQGYGYTF. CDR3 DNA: TGTGCCAGCAGTTTCACGGGACAGGGCTATGGCTACACCTTC.

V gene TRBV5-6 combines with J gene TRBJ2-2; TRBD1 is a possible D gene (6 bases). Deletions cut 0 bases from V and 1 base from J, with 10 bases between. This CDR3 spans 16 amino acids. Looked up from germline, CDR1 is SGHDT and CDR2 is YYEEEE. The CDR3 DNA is TGTGCCAGCAGCTTGGGGGGGCTCGGGAACACCGGGGAGCTGTTTTTT. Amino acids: CASSLGGLGNTGELFF.

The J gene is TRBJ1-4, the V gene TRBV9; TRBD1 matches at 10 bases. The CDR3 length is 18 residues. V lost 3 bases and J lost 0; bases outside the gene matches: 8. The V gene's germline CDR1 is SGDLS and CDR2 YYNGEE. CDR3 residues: CASSGGTGATPTNEKLFF. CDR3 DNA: TGTGCCAGCAGCGGCGGGACAGGGGCTACTCCAACTAATGAAAAACTGTTTTTT. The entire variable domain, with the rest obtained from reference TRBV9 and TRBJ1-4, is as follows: DSGVTQTPKHLITATGQRVTLRCSPRSGDLSVYWYQQSLDQGLQFLIQYYNGEERAKGNILERFSAQQFPDLHSELNLSSLELGDSALYFCASSGGTGATPTNEKLFFGSGTQLSVL.

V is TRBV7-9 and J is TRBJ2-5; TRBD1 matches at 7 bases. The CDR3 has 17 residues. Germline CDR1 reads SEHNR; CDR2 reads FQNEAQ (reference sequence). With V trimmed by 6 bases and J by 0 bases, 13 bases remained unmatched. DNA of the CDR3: TGTGCCAGCAGACAAGGGTACAGGGGCTCATACCAAGAGACCCAGTACTTC. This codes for CASRQGYRGSYQETQYF.

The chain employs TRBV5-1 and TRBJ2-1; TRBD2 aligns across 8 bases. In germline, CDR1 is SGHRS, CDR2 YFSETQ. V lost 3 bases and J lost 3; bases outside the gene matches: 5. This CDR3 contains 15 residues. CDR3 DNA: TGCGCCAGCAGCTCGCGGGGGGAGGGCTACAATGAGCAGTTCTTC. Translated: CASSSRGEGYNEQFF.

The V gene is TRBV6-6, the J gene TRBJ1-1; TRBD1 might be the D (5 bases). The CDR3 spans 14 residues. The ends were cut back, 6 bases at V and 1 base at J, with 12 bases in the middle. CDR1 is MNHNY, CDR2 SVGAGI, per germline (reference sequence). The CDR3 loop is CASRTRTGNTEAFF. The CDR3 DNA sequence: TGTGCCAGCAGAACACGCACAGGGAACACTGAAGCTTTCTTT.

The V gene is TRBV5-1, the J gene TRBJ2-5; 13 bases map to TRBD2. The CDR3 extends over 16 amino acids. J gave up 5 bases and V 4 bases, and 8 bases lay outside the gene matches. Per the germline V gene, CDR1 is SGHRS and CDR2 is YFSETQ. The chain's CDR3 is CASSAGLAGLWETQYF. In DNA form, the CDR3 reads TGCGCCAGCAGCGCGGGACTAGCGGGGCTTTGGGAGACCCAGTACTTC.

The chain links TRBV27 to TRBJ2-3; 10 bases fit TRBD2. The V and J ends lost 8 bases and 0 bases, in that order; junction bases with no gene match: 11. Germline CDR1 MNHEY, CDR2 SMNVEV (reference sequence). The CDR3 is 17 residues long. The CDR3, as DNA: TGTGCCAGCTCCAGCGGGGGGGCGGTTTGGAGCACAGATACGCAGTATTTT. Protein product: CASSSGGAVWSTDTQYF.

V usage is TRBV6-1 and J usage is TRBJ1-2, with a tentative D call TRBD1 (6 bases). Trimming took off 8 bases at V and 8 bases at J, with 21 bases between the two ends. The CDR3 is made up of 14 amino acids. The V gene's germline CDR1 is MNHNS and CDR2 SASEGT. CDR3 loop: CASEGGGGALGYTF. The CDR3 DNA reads TGTGCCAGCGAAGGAGGGGGGGGCGCGTTGGGCTACACCTTC.

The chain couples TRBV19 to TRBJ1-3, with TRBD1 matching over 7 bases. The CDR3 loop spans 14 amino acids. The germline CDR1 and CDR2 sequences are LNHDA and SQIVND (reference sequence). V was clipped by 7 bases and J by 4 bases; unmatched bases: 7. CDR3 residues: CASTTTGVGNTIYF. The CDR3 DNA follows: TGTGCCAGTACCACCACAGGGGTCGGAAACACCATATATTTT.

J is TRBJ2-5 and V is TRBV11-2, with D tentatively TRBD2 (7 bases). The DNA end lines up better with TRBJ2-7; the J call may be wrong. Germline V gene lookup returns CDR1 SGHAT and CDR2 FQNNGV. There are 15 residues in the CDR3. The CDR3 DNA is TGTGCCAGCTCGCCCATGGCGGGGGCCCGGGACGAGCAGTACTTC. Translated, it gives CASSPMAGARDEQYF.

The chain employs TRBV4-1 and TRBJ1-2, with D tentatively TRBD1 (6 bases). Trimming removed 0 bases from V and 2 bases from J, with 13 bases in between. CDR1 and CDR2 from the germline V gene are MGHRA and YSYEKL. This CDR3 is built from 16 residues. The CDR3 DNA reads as TGCGCCAGCAGCCAAGATTTGCCTAGGGGGAACTATGGCTACACCTTC. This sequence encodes CASSQDLPRGNYGYTF.

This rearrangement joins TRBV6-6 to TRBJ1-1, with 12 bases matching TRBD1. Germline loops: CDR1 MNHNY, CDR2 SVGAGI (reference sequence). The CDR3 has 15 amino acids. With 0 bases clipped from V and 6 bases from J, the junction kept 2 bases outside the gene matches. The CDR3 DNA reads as TGTGCCAGCAGTTACTCTCGGGACAGGGGGCCTGAAGCTTTCTTT. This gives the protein CASSYSRDRGPEAFF.

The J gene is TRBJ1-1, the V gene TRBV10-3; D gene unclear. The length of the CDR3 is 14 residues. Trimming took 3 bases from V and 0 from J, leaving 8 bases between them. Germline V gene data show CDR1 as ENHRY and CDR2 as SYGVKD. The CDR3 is CAISERVMNTEAFF. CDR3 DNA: TGTGCCATCAGTGAACGAGTCATGAACACTGAAGCTTTCTTT.

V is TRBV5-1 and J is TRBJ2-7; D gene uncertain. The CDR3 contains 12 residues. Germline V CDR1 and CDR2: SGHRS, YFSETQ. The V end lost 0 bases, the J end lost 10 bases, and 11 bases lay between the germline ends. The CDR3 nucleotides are TGCGCCAGCAGCTTGGGGCAGTCCCCACAGTACTTC. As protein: CASSLGQSPQYF.

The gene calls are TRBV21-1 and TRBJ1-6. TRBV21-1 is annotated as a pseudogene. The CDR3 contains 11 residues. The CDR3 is CASSLPAGLHF. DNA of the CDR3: TGTGCCAGCAGCCTCCCGGCGGGCCTCCACTTT.

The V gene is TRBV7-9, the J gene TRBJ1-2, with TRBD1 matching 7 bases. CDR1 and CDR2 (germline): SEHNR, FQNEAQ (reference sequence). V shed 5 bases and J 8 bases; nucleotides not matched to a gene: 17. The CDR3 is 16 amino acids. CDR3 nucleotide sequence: TGTGCCAGCAGCCCAATGGGACAGACAAACTTCCAGGGCTACACCTTC. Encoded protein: CASSPMGQTNFQGYTF.

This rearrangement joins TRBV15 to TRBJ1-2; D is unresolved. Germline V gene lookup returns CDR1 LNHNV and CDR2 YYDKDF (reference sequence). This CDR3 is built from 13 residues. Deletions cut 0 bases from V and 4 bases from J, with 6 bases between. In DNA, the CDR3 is TGTGCCACCAGCAGAGAGGTCGGCTATGGCTACACCTTC. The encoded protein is CATSREVGYGYTF.